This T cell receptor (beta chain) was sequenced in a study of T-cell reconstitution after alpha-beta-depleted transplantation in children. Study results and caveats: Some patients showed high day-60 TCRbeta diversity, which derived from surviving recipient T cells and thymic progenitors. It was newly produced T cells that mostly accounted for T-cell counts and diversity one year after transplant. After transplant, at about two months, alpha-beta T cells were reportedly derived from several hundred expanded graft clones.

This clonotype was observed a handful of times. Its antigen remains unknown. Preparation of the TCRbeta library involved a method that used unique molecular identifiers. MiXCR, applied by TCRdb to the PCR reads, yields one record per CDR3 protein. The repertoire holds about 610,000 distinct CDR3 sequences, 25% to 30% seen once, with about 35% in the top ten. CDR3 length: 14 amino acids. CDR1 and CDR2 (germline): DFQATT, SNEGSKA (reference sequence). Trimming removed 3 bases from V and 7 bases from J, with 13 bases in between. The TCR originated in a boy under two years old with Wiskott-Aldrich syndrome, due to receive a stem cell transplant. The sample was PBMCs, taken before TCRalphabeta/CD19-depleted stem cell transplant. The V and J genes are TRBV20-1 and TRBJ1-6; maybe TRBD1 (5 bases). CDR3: CSASGGRGNSPLHF. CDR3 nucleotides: TGCAGTGCTAGCGGGGGACGGGGAAATTCACCCCTCCACTTT.